What follows is one T cell receptor beta chain and its context. HIV-negative, healthy adults without recent acute infections or vaccinations were the donors. DNA at around 200 ng, around 30,000 T cell genomes, went into sorted-subset replicate PCRs. Assay used: immunoSEQ multiplex PCR; TCRdb lists only in-frame clones, some missing. In the table there are about 640,000 clones, approximately 79% of which are singletons. The CDR3 consists of 15 residues. The V segment lost 4 bases and the J segment 6 bases; nucleotides outside the gene matches: 9. The germline CDR1 and CDR2 sequences are MDHEN and SYDVKM. This sample was included in a study of shared clonotypes between healthy human individuals. Background on the study: Per donor, three plates held CD4 naive cells, three held CD4 memory, two held CD8 naive and one held CD8 memory.

The rearrangement joins TRBV28 to TRBJ1-5, with TRBD1 matching over 7 bases. This clonotype was sampled from a woman aged 25 to 39 in good health. The sample taken for sequencing was memory CD4+ T cells sorted from blood. Regarding subset: CD45RA-negative fraction. The CDR3: CASSSPGQLGQPQHF. CDR3 nucleotides: TGTGCCAGCAGTTCTCCGGGACAGCTGGGTCAGCCCCAGCATTTT.